This T cell receptor beta chain was sequenced in a study of blood T cell repertoires in COVID-19. How the authors handled the data: Reference gene primer amplification gave estimated nucleated cell counts. Method: immunoSEQ multiplex PCR; TCRdb's copy keeps in-frame clones and lacks some. Clone size and the V and J calls come from that table; the DNA yielded D and trimming. The sample carries 85,000 to 100,000 clones, about 78% recorded once. This CDR3 is 13 amino acids long. This sequence originates from a man aged 50 to 59 who had recovered from COVID-19. The sequenced material came from peripheral blood. The chain couples TRBV12-1 to TRBJ1-5; TRBD1 is taken as the D call from the table, unchecked against the DNA. TRBV12-1 corresponds to a pseudogene. Written as DNA, the CDR3 is TGTGCCAGCAGCTTTCAGGGCAATCAGCCCCAGCATTTT. Translating gives CASSFQGNQPQHF.